A selection of T cell receptor beta chains follows, all from one sample in a study of T cell responses to AZD1222 COVID-19 vaccine. TCRdb keeps only in-frame clones here, not all; method: immunoSEQ multiplex PCR. The sample consists of tens of thousands of clones, around 90% of them appearing once. This material consisted of peripheral blood, taken on day 0 of AZD1222 vaccination. The receptor source for this set is an adult in good health. Both conserved end residues are part of each CDR3. Each record gives: D gene, clone size, J gene, V gene, CDR3 DNA, CDR3 protein. A D gene is named only where the DNA matches it firmly. Clone size appears in some rows only: once, few, many, or a class for an expanded clone.

D: TRBD1; size: NA; J: TRBJ2-2; V: TRBV2; DNA: TGTGCCAGCAGTTTCGACCCCGGACAGGGGAAGTCCGGGGAGCTGTTTTTT; CDR3: CASSFDPGQGKSGELFF
D: NA; size: NA; J: TRBJ1-2; V: TRBV2; DNA: TGTGCCAGCAGTGAACTCCCTGGAAGGTCCGCCTCGGACACCTTC; CDR3: CASSELPGRSASDTF
D: TRBD1; size: NA; J: TRBJ2-7; V: TRBV7-9; DNA: TGTGCCAGCAGCTTGATTGGACAGGGCTCCTACGAGCAGTACTTC; CDR3: CASSLIGQGSYEQYF
D: NA; size: NA; J: TRBJ2-1; V: TRBV25-1; DNA: TGTGCCAGCAGTACAGGACAGTCCTACAATGAGCAGTTCTTC; CDR3: CASSTGQSYNEQFF
D: NA; size: once; J: TRBJ2-3; V: TRBV7-2; DNA: TGTGCCAGCAGCTTAGCGGGGGGCACAGATACGCAGTATTTT; CDR3: CASSLAGGTDTQYF
D: TRBD1; size: NA; J: TRBJ2-5; V: TRBV9; DNA: TGTGCCAGCAGCGTAGTAGGGACAGGGGGCGAGACCCAGTACTTC; CDR3: CASSVVGTGGETQYF
D: NA; size: NA; J: TRBJ2-2; V: TRBV18; DNA: TGTGCCAGCTCACCTATTGGCGGGGAGCTGTTTTTT; CDR3: CASSPIGGELFF
D: NA; size: few; J: TRBJ1-1; V: TRBV7-9; DNA: TGTGCCAGCAGCTTAGCCACCCTGAACACTGAAGCTTTCTTT; CDR3: CASSLATLNTEAFF
D: NA; size: few; J: TRBJ2-1; V: TRBV18; DNA: TGTGCCAGCTCACCACTCGCAGGCGGCCTTACCAAAAGCTACAATGAGCAGTTCTTC; CDR3: CASSPLAGGLTKSYNEQFF
D: NA; size: NA; J: TRBJ1-2; V: TRBV3-1/TRBV3-2; DNA: TGTGCCAGCAGCCGTATAGGTGGCTACACCTTC; CDR3: CASSRIGGYTF
D: TRBD2; size: NA; J: TRBJ2-7; V: TRBV7-9; DNA: TGTGCCAGCAGCCCTACTAGCGGGAGGTTCAACGAGCAGTACTTC; CDR3: CASSPTSGRFNEQYF
D: TRBD2; size: NA; J: TRBJ2-1; V: TRBV6-5; DNA: TGTGCCAGCAGTTACTGGTCTAGCGGATACAATGAGCAGTTCTTC; CDR3: CASSYWSSGYNEQFF
D: TRBD1; size: NA; J: TRBJ1-2; V: TRBV30; DNA: TGTGCCTTCACGACAGGGGGAGGGTATGGCTACACCTTC; CDR3: CAFTTGGGYGYTF
D: TRBD2; size: NA; J: TRBJ2-1; V: TRBV6-4; DNA: TGTGCCAGCAGAGACACTAGCGGGGGGGCCTACAATGAGCAGTTCTTC; CDR3: CASRDTSGGAYNEQFF
D: TRBD2; size: NA; J: TRBJ2-7; V: TRBV3-1/TRBV3-2; DNA: TGTGCCAGCAGCCAAGGACTAGCGGGCTCCTACGAGCAGTACTTC; CDR3: CASSQGLAGSYEQYF
D: NA; size: NA; J: TRBJ1-1; V: TRBV11-2; DNA: TGTGCCAGCAGCTTAACGACAGCTAATTTTGAAGCTTTCTTT; CDR3: CASSLTTANFEAFF
D: NA; size: NA; J: TRBJ2-7; V: TRBV6-1; DNA: TGTGCCAGCAGTGAACAAGTACTAGCAAACTCTCGGGAGCAGTACTTC; CDR3: CASSEQVLANSREQYF
D: TRBD1; size: NA; J: TRBJ2-1; V: TRBV5-4; DNA: TGTGCCAGCAGCTTGGGATCAGGGGGTTCCTACAATGAGCAGTTCTTC; CDR3: CASSLGSGGSYNEQFF
D: NA; size: once; J: TRBJ2-2; V: TRBV3-1/TRBV3-2; DNA: TGTGCCAGCAGCGGAAGAGGCCTAGCGACCACCGGGGAGCTGTTTTTT; CDR3: CASSGRGLATTGELFF
D: NA; size: NA; J: TRBJ1-6; V: TRBV12-5; DNA: TGTGCTAGTGGGCCGACTGGTAATTCACCCCTCCACTTT; CDR3: CASGPTGNSPLHF
D: NA; size: once; J: TRBJ1-4; V: TRBV12-3/TRBV12-4; DNA: TGTGCCAGCACCCTCACGATAGGTGAAAAACTGTTTTTT; CDR3: CASTLTIGEKLFF
D: NA; size: NA; J: TRBJ1-1; V: TRBV10-3; DNA: TGTGCCATCAGTGAAAGGAAGAACACTGAAGCTTTCTTT; CDR3: CAISERKNTEAFF
D: NA; size: NA; J: TRBJ1-2; V: TRBV18; DNA: TGTGCCAGCTCACCAGGGACGGAATACTATGGCTACACCTTC; CDR3: CASSPGTEYYGYTF
D: TRBD2; size: NA; J: TRBJ2-3; V: TRBV18; DNA: TGTGCCAGCTCACCCCAAGGGACTAGCGGGGGGCCCCGGGATACGCAGTATTTT; CDR3: CASSPQGTSGGPRDTQYF
D: NA; size: NA; J: TRBJ2-1; V: TRBV11-1; DNA: TGTGCCAGCAGCTTAACCGGCTTTTCCAACAATGAGCAGTTCTTC; CDR3: CASSLTGFSNNEQFF
D: NA; size: NA; J: TRBJ1-2; V: TRBV6-5; DNA: TGTGCCAGCAGTTACGCACAGGGTAACTATGGCTACACCTTC; CDR3: CASSYAQGNYGYTF
D: NA; size: NA; J: TRBJ1-2; V: TRBV7-2; DNA: TGTGCCAGCAGCTTAGGCGGGGGCGCAGGCTACACCTTC; CDR3: CASSLGGGAGYTF
D: TRBD1; size: few; J: TRBJ1-3; V: TRBV29-1; DNA: TGCAGCGCCGGACAGGGGGGAAACACCATATATTTT; CDR3: CSAGQGGNTIYF
D: NA; size: NA; J: TRBJ2-2; V: TRBV2; DNA: TGTGCCAGCAGTGAACCCGGGGCCCCCACCGGGGAGCTGTTTTTT; CDR3: CASSEPGAPTGELFF
D: NA; size: NA; J: TRBJ1-6; V: TRBV28; DNA: TGTGCCAGCAGGGATGGGGGCGGTATGACCCTCCACTTT; CDR3: CASRDGGGMTLHF
D: TRBD2; size: NA; J: TRBJ2-7; V: TRBV30; DNA: TGTGCCTGGAGGGGGACTAGCGGGGCAGGCTACGAGCAGTACTTC; CDR3: CAWRGTSGAGYEQYF
D: NA; size: NA; J: TRBJ1-1; V: TRBV28; DNA: TGTGCCAGCAGTTCCCCCCAGGGGCGCACTGAAGCTTTCTTT; CDR3: CASSSPQGRTEAFF
D: NA; size: NA; J: TRBJ1-1; V: TRBV15; DNA: TGTGCCACCAGCAGTAGGTTGGGAGGGTTGAACACTGAAGCTTTCTTT; CDR3: CATSSRLGGLNTEAFF